The rows below give T cell receptor beta chains drawn from one sample of a study of CD8 T cells in Susac syndrome. MiXCR, run by TCRdb on the immunoSEQ multiplex PCR reads, gives a single entry per CDR3 protein. The sample has 150,000 to 200,000 distinct CDR3 sequences, 90% to 95% seen once; the top ten hold 0.075% to 0.095%. Specimen: CD4+ T cells from PBMCs. These TCRs come from a human donor with Susac syndrome. The CDR3 runs from the conserved cysteine through the conserved F or W. A D gene is named only where the DNA matches it firmly.

d_call	j_call	v_call	cdr3_nt	cdr3_aa
TRBD2	TRBJ2-1	TRBV6-1	TGTGCCAGCAGTTTAGCGGGGCACTCCTACAATGAGCAGTTCTTC	CASSLAGHSYNEQFF
TRBD2	TRBJ2-3	TRBV5-1	TGCGCCAGCAGCTTGCCCAGGGGCGTACTAGCGGGCGCTAGCACAGATACGCAGTATTTT	CASSLPRGVLAGASTDTQYF
-	TRBJ2-7	TRBV20-1	TGCAGTGCCCAACAGGGCTACGAGCAGTACTTC	CSAQQGYEQYF
TRBD2	TRBJ2-4	TRBV6-6	TGTGCCAGCAGTTACTCGACGGGAGCGGGAAGAAACATTCAGTACTTC	CASSYSTGAGRNIQYF
TRBD1	TRBJ2-3	TRBV20-1	TGCAGTGCCCCGAGGACAGGGGAAAGCACAGATACGCAGTATTTT	CSAPRTGESTDTQYF
-	TRBJ1-1	TRBV7-2	TGTGCCAGCAGCTCCCAACAGGGTATGGGTGGCACTGAAGCTTTCTTT	CASSSQQGMGGTEAFF
-	TRBJ2-2	TRBV19	TGTGCCAGTAGTGGCAGGTCGGTCACCGGGGAGCTGTTTTTT	CASSGRSVTGELFF
-	TRBJ2-3	TRBV12-3/TRBV12-4	TGTGCCAGCAGTTCAGGGCATCGCACAGATACGCAGTATTTT	CASSSGHRTDTQYF
-	TRBJ1-4	TRBV3-1	TGTGCCAGCAGCCTGCAGGGGGAAAAACTGTTTTTT	CASSLQGEKLFF
TRBD1	TRBJ1-5	TRBV20-1	TGCAGTGCTAGAGACGGGACAGGGGGCGGTCAGCCCCAGCATTTT	CSARDGTGGGQPQHF